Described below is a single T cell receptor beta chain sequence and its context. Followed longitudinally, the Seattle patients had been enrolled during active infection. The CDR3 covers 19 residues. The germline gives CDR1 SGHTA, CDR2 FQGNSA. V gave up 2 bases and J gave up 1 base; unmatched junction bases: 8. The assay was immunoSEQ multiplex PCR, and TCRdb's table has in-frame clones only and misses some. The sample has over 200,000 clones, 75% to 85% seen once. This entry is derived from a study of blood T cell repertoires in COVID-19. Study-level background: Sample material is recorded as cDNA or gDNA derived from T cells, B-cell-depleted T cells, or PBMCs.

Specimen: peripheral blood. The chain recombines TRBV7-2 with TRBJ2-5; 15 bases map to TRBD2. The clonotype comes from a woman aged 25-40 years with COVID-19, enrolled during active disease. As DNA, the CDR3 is TGTGCCAGCAGCTTAACGAGTCGGGGACTAGCGGGGGGCCAAGAGACCCAGTACTTC. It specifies CASSLTSRGLAGGQETQYF.